These 29 T cell receptor beta chains originate from one sample sequenced in a study of blood T cell repertoires in COVID-19 (dated by TCRdb to about 2020). Receptor amplification or capture employed the immunoSEQ multiplex PCR assay. This is the immuneACCESS table as TCRdb keeps it, with only in-frame sequences that have V and J called. A part of the clones is gone; compared with another copy, unresolved V genes explain less than half, and the rest is unexplained. This sample holds fewer than 200,000 clones; 65% to 85% were observed only once. The top ten hold 3.6% of the sample. Material: PBMCs or T cells enriched from blood (not recorded which). These receptors all come from a woman between 45 and 60 years old in a cohort exposed to, infected with or recovered from COVID-19 (not recorded which).

CDR3 bases: TGTGCCAGCAGCGTAGGGGGCCTGAATGAAAAACTGTTTTTT. Translated, it gives CASSVGGLNEKLFF. The genes are TRBV9 and TRBJ1-4; D may be TRBD1 (5 bases). V shed 0 bases and J shed 5 bases, with 8 bases lying between them. The CDR3 is made up of 14 amino acids. The V gene's germline CDR1 is SGDLS and CDR2 YYNGEE.

The DNA for the CDR3 is TGTGCCAGCAGTTACGATCCAGGCCCCGGAGGCTATGGCTACACCTTC. Translated: CASSYDPGPGGYGYTF. The gene calls are TRBV6-2 or TRBV6-3 and TRBJ1-2; unclear D gene. In germline, CDR1 is MNHEY, CDR2 SVGEGT. Trimming removed 2 bases from V and 4 bases from J, with 17 bases in between. The length of the CDR3 is 16 residues.

This clone was recorded once. J is TRBJ2-4 and V is TRBV6-5, with 10 bases lining up with TRBD2. The CDR3 runs 14 residues. Losses at the gene ends were 5 bases for V and 9 bases for J; bases not matched to a gene: 7. CDR1 and CDR2 from the germline V gene are MNHEY and SVGAGI. The CDR3 spells CASSSGERGGIQYF. In nucleotides, the CDR3 is TGTGCCAGCAGTAGCGGGGAGCGGGGGGGCATTCAGTACTTC.

In this sample, this clone turned up a few times. The chain couples TRBV2 to TRBJ2-7; possibly TRBD2 for D (6 bases). The CDR3 loop spans 14 amino acids. Germline loops: CDR1 SNHLY, CDR2 FYNNEI. V was trimmed by 4 bases and J by 2 bases, leaving 12 bases between them. In DNA form, the CDR3 reads TGTGCCAGCAGTGTGATTAGCGGCGCCTACGAGCAGTACTTC. It yields the protein CASSVISGAYEQYF.

The chain is built from TRBV5-4 and TRBJ1-6; tentatively, D is TRBD1 (6 bases). Germline-derived CDR1 and CDR2 are SGHNT and YYREEE (reference sequence). Trimming stripped 0 bases from V and 10 bases from J, with 17 bases between. This CDR3 is 16 amino acids long. CDR3 coding DNA: TGTGCCAGCAGCTTGGCCAAACAGGGATTGTGGTCACCCCTCCACTTT. This sequence encodes CASSLAKQGLWSPLHF.

Written as DNA, the CDR3 is TGTGCCAGCAGTGACCCGGGACAGAAGCTTTACAATGAGCAGTTCTTC. As protein: CASSDPGQKLYNEQFF. The chain combines TRBV25-1 with TRBJ2-1, with 7 bases aligning to TRBD1. The CDR3 consists of 16 residues. Germline V lookup: CDR1 MGHDK, CDR2 SYGVNS. J lost 4 bases, V lost 3 bases, and 9 bases had no gene match. The entire variable domain, with the rest obtained from reference TRBV25-1 and TRBJ2-1, is as follows: EADIYQTPRYLVIGTGKKITLECSQTMGHDKMYWYQQDPGMELHLIHYSYGVNSTEKGDLSSESTVSRIRTEHFPLTLESARPSHTSQYLCASSDPGQKLYNEQFFGPGTRLTVL.

The genes are TRBV7-9 and TRBJ1-1; 12 bases are a match to TRBD1. CDR1 is SEHNR, CDR2 FQNEAQ, per germline (reference sequence). V shed 5 bases and J 2 bases; nucleotides not matched to a gene: 9. There are 17 residues in the CDR3. The CDR3 protein is CASSRGGTGGSNTEAFF. CDR3 coding DNA: TGTGCCAGCAGCCGAGGCGGGACAGGGGGCTCTAACACTGAAGCTTTCTTT. Filled out from reference TRBV7-9 and TRBJ1-1, the complete variable domain reads DTGVSQNPRHKITKRGQNVTFRCDPISEHNRLYWYRQTLGQGPEFLTYFQNEAQLEKSRLLSDRFSAERPKGSFSTLEIQRTEQGDSAMYLCASSRGGTGGSNTEAFFGQGTRLTVV.

The gene calls are TRBV19 and TRBJ2-1; 7 nucleotides agree with TRBD1. Germline lookup yields CDR1 LNHDA and CDR2 SQIVND (reference sequence). The CDR3 has 17 residues. Unmatched junction bases numbered 7, after V lost 2 bases and J lost 0 bases. This chain's CDR3 is CASSIKVTGVSYNEQFF. CDR3 sequence (DNA): TGTGCCAGTAGTATAAAGGTCACAGGGGTCTCCTACAATGAGCAGTTCTTC.

The chain combines TRBV28 with TRBJ2-2; 8 bases fit TRBD1. The CDR3 contains 14 residues. Per the germline V gene, CDR1 is MDHEN and CDR2 is SYDVKM. Trimming at V came to 5 bases and at J to 5 bases, leaving 4 bases not matched to a gene. The CDR3 spells CASSIRQGTGELFF. The CDR3 nucleotides read TGTGCCAGCAGTATAAGACAGGGGACCGGGGAGCTGTTTTTT.

The rearrangement joins TRBV13 to TRBJ2-4, with 9 positions matching TRBD1. Trimming took 1 base from V and 7 from J; bases not matched to a gene: 5. The CDR3 runs to 15 residues. From germline, CDR1 is PRHDT and CDR2 FYEKMQ (reference sequence). Here the CDR3 DNA reads TGTGCCAGCAGCTTAGCCCCCGGGACAGGGAACATTCAGTACTTC. Translation gives CASSLAPGTGNIQYF.

The chain carries TRBV25-1 and TRBJ1-4; the D gene is possibly TRBD1 (6 bases). Trimming pared 0 bases from V and 4 bases from J, leaving 12 bases between. The germline gives CDR1 MGHDK, CDR2 SYGVNS. This CDR3 contains 16 residues. The CDR3 sequence: CASSEYTGTLNEKLFF. Here the CDR3 DNA reads TGTGCCAGCAGTGAATACACAGGGACCCTTAATGAAAAACTGTTTTTT.

The chain employs TRBV9 and TRBJ2-3; 13 nucleotides align to TRBD2. The CDR3 spans 15 residues. The V gene's germline CDR1 is SGDLS and CDR2 YYNGEE. V lost 3 bases to trimming and J lost 4 bases; unmatched junction nucleotides: 2. The CDR3 region has the DNA TGTGCCAGCAGCGCTACTAGCGGGAGGGCAGATACGCAGTATTTT. It is translated as CASSATSGRADTQYF.

This clone was found once. The chain employs TRBV28 and TRBJ2-7; 10 positions agree with TRBD2. Germline assignment: CDR1 MDHEN and CDR2 SYDVKM. The CDR3 length is 16 residues. V gave up 5 bases and J gave up 6 bases; unmatched junction bases: 13. The CDR3 DNA reads TGTGCCAGCAGTCTCGGGGGAATAGCGGGAGGTTTCGAGCAGTACTTC. Translation gives CASSLGGIAGGFEQYF.

The rearrangement links TRBV5-1 to TRBJ1-1; D unresolved. This CDR3 spans 13 amino acids. Trimming left V 2 bases short and J 5 bases short, with 10 bases between. Per the germline V gene, CDR1 is SGHRS and CDR2 is YFSETQ. The CDR3 nucleotides read TGCGCCAGCAGCTTCGACGGGAGGACTGAAGCTTTCTTT. It is translated as CASSFDGRTEAFF.

The chain uses TRBV9 and TRBJ1-1; D not certain. Trimming left V 4 bases short and J 0 bases short, with 13 bases between. The CDR3 spans 15 residues. In germline, CDR1 is SGDLS, CDR2 YYNGEE. CDR3 coding DNA: TGTGCCAGCAGCCCCCCCTCGACAATGAACACTGAAGCTTTCTTT. Its protein is CASSPPSTMNTEAFF.

The rearrangement links TRBV30 to TRBJ1-1; the D gene is possibly TRBD1 (6 bases). Germline CDR1 GTSNPN, CDR2 SVGIG (reference sequence). The CDR3 loop spans 13 amino acids. Trimming pared 5 bases from V and 4 bases from J, leaving 14 bases between. The CDR3 coding sequence is TGTGCCTGGGACAGGTCCCGAGGCACTGAAGCTTTCTTT. Protein sequence: CAWDRSRGTEAFF.

The chain carries TRBV7-2 and TRBJ2-5; 8 bases agree with TRBD2. Germline lookup yields CDR1 SGHTA and CDR2 FQGNSA. The CDR3 sequence is 14 residues long. The V and J ends lost 8 bases and 5 bases, in that order; junction bases with no gene match: 10. The CDR3 is CASQPRGGRETQYF. The CDR3 bases are TGTGCCAGCCAACCCCGGGGGGGGCGCGAGACCCAGTACTTC.

A note on this clone: At one boundary the junction diverges from the germline segment, which might be a read error. This rearrangement joins TRBV14 to TRBJ2-7; the match to TRBD2 covers 14 bases. The germline V gene has CDR1 SGHDN and CDR2 FVKESK. CDR3 length: 13 residues. The CDR3 is CASSLTTSGRALF. The DNA for the CDR3 is TGTGCCAGCAGCCTTACGACTAGCGGGAGGGCCCTATTC.

A word on this clone: One end of the junction fails to match germline, which may point to a read error. V and J are TRBV9 and TRBJ2-3; TRBD2 is a possible D gene (6 bases). Germline CDR1 SGDLS, CDR2 YYNGEE. This CDR3 is 15 amino acids long. Here the CDR3 reads CASSTEEGSRDTQYF. The DNA for the CDR3 is TGTGCCAGCAGCACAGAGGAGGGCAGCAGAGATACGCAGTATTTT.

This rearrangement joins TRBV7-6 to TRBJ1-3; 9 nucleotides align to TRBD1. The germline V gene has CDR1 SGHVS and CDR2 FNYEAQ. After removal of 2 bases from V and 4 bases from J, the junction contained 3 bases not matched to a gene. There are 15 residues in the CDR3. CDR3: CASSLPGQGGNTIYF. DNA for the CDR3: TGTGCCAGCAGCTTACCGGGACAGGGAGGAAACACCATATATTTT.

This clone showed up just a few times. The chain has TRBV28 and TRBJ2-5; no clear D gene. Germline V gene lookup returns CDR1 MDHEN and CDR2 SYDVKM. Trimming pared 5 bases from V and 4 bases from J, leaving 11 bases between. CDR3 length equals 13 residues. CDR3 sequence: CASSRGASETQYF. The CDR3 DNA reads TGTGCCAGCAGTCGAGGAGCTTCAGAGACCCAGTACTTC.

The chain joins TRBV18 to TRBJ2-3; 7 bases line up with TRBD2. The germline gives CDR1 KGHSH, CDR2 LQKENI. V was clipped by 1 base and J by 2 bases; unmatched bases: 6. The CDR3 sequence is 16 residues long. The CDR3: CASSPLDGGITDTQYF. In DNA form, the CDR3 reads TGTGCCAGCTCACCACTTGACGGGGGGATCACAGATACGCAGTATTTT. The complete variable domain, with remaining parts taken from reference TRBV18 and TRBJ2-3, reads NAGVMQNPRHLVRRRGQEARLRCSPMKGHSHVYWYRQLPEEGLKFMVYLQKENIIDESGMPKERFSAEFPKEGPSILRIQQVVRGDSAAYFCASSPLDGGITDTQYFGPGTRLTVL.

This clone was detected many times. Other DNA sequences in the same sample also yield this CDR3. The chain combines TRBV18 with TRBJ1-1; 7 nucleotides agree with TRBD1. Looked up from germline, CDR1 is KGHSH and CDR2 is LQKENI. The CDR3 loop spans 14 amino acids. Trimming cost V 1 base and J 5 bases; bases outside gene matches: 4. The CDR3 here is CASSPQGAGTEAFF. The CDR3 DNA sequence: TGTGCCAGCTCACCACAGGGGGCAGGGACTGAAGCTTTCTTT.

The V and J genes are TRBV5-6 and TRBJ1-5; 10 bases are a match to TRBD1. This CDR3 is built from 17 residues. Trimming took 4 bases from V and 7 from J; bases not matched to a gene: 14. Germline-derived CDR1 and CDR2 are SGHDT and YYEEEE. The CDR3 loop is CASSLGQGTIRKQPQHF. CDR3 nucleotides: TGTGCCAGCAGCCTGGGACAGGGGACGATTCGGAAACAGCCCCAGCATTTT.

V usage is TRBV14 and J usage is TRBJ1-5; TRBD1 might be the D (5 bases). The V end was cut by 4 bases, the J end by 2 bases, with 24 bases between. The CDR3 runs to 19 residues. Germline V lookup: CDR1 SGHDN, CDR2 FVKESK. This chain's CDR3 is CASSLRKGQVVWGNQPQHF. Here the CDR3 DNA reads TGTGCCAGCAGCCTACGCAAGGGGCAAGTGGTATGGGGCAATCAGCCCCAGCATTTT.

This rearrangement joins TRBV18 to TRBJ2-2, with TRBD1 matching 8 bases. Unmatched junction bases numbered 4, after V lost 3 bases and J lost 7 bases. The CDR3 extends over 14 amino acids. CDR1 and CDR2 from the germline V gene are KGHSH and LQKENI. CDR3 sequence: CASSPRQGIGELFF. DNA for the CDR3: TGTGCCAGCTCACCCCGACAGGGGATCGGGGAGCTGTTTTTT.

V gene TRBV6-5 combines with J gene TRBJ1-1; no definite D call. This CDR3 has 12 residues. Trimming removed 7 bases at V and 1 base at J, with 7 bases between. Per the germline V gene, CDR1 is MNHEY and CDR2 is SVGAGI. DNA of the CDR3: TGTGCCAGCACATCAGGGAACACTGAAGCTTTCTTT. Encoded protein: CASTSGNTEAFF.

This clone was picked up one time. The chain has TRBV28 and TRBJ1-3, with 7 nucleotides matching TRBD1. Trimming cost V 2 bases and J 1 base; bases outside gene matches: 2. Per the germline V gene, CDR1 is MDHEN and CDR2 is SYDVKM. The CDR3 length is 15 residues. Here the CDR3 reads CASSLLTGSGNTIYF. The CDR3, as DNA: TGTGCCAGCAGTTTACTGACAGGGTCTGGAAACACCATATATTTT. The whole variable domain, remainder taken from reference TRBV28 and TRBJ1-3, is DVKVTQSSRYLVKRTGEKVFLECVQDMDHENMFWYRQDPGLGLRLIYFSYDVKMKEKGDIPEGYSVSREKKERFSLILESASTNQTSMYLCASSLLTGSGNTIYFGEGSWLTVV.

The chain combines TRBV30 with TRBJ1-5, with 7 bases identical to TRBD1. Germline V gives CDR1 GTSNPN, CDR2 SVGIG (reference sequence). The CDR3 totals 16 residues. With V trimmed by 0 bases and J by 4 bases, 9 bases remained unmatched. The CDR3 region is CAWSVRAGQTNQPQHF. Written as DNA, the CDR3 is TGTGCCTGGAGTGTGAGGGCGGGACAGACAAATCAGCCCCAGCATTTT.